The 11 T cell receptor beta chains given below trace back to one sample, sequenced in a study of beta chain features in type 1 diabetes. The study reverse transcribed the entire isolated RNA, so it sequenced expressed TCRB transcripts. Profiling relied on immunoSEQ multiplex PCR, and the TCRdb table lists in-frame clones only, not all of them. The sample lists about 150,000 clones; 8.5% to 14% were seen once. The sample comprised central memory CD4+ T cells from blood. The receptors come from a young man in good health.

This clone was observed a few times. J is TRBJ2-7 and V is TRBV9; D unclear. The CDR3 length is 15 residues. Trimming took 0 bases from V and 3 from J, leaving 13 bases between them. The germline V gene has CDR1 SGDLS and CDR2 YYNGEE. The CDR3 sequence: CASSVGPRANYEQYF. Here the CDR3 DNA reads TGTGCCAGCAGCGTAGGACCCCGGGCAAACTACGAGCAGTACTTC. Together with reference TRBV9 and TRBJ2-7, the CDR3 gives the full variable domain: DSGVTQTPKHLITATGQRVTLRCSPRSGDLSVYWYQQSLDQGLQFLIQYYNGEERAKGNILERFSAQQFPDLHSELNLSSLELGDSALYFCASSVGPRANYEQYFGPGTRLTVT.

V is TRBV7-3 and J is TRBJ2-7; no definite D call. Germline lookup yields CDR1 SGHTA and CDR2 FQGTGA. This CDR3 spans 15 amino acids. The V and J ends lost 5 bases and 2 bases respectively, with 16 bases between them. CDR3 sequence: CASSVGPSGAYEQYF. The DNA for the CDR3 is TGTGCCAGCAGCGTTGGACCCTCTGGGGCCTACGAGCAGTACTTC.

This clone came up many times. V gene TRBV29-1 combines with J gene TRBJ2-3, with D perhaps TRBD1 (5 bases). Deletions cut 4 bases from V and 0 bases from J, with 14 bases between. The CDR3 length is 15 residues. The V gene's germline CDR1 is SQVTM and CDR2 ANQGSEA. The CDR3 sequence: CSVGVSSGSTDTQYF. The CDR3, as DNA: TGCAGCGTTGGAGTCTCGTCAGGGAGCACAGATACGCAGTATTTT.

This chain uses TRBV7-9 with TRBJ1-1; D might be TRBD1 (5 bases). Trimming stripped 4 bases from V and 1 base from J, with 13 bases between. CDR3 length equals 15 residues. Germline values: CDR1 SEHNR, CDR2 FQNEAQ (reference sequence). The CDR3 DNA is TGTGCCAGCAGCTCTCCCGACAGAGAGAACACTGAAGCTTTCTTT. Translating gives CASSSPDRENTEAFF.

The DNA for the CDR3 is TGTGCCTGGATCCAAGACAGGGGGGGTGGCTACACCTTC. It specifies CAWIQDRGGGYTF. The chain links TRBV30 to TRBJ1-2, with TRBD1 identical over 9 bases. CDR1 GTSNPN and CDR2 SVGIG come from the germline V gene (reference sequence). Trimming removed 4 bases from V and 7 bases from J; junction bases left unmatched: 7. The CDR3 totals 13 residues.

Only a few counts were recorded for this clone. This CDR3 is CSVVQGSALEPQHF. CDR3 sequence (DNA): TGCAGCGTTGTGCAGGGATCCGCCTTGGAGCCCCAGCATTTT. This chain links TRBV29-1 with TRBJ1-5, with D perhaps TRBD1 (5 bases). This CDR3 region has 14 residues. V gave up 4 bases and J gave up 8 bases, with 18 bases separating them. Germline V gene sequence: CDR1 SQVTM, CDR2 ANQGSEA.

The table lists this clone with a few counts. V and J are TRBV19 and TRBJ1-5; no clear D. Deletions cut 3 bases from V and 2 bases from J, with 14 bases between. CDR1 is LNHDA, CDR2 SQIVND, per germline (reference sequence). The CDR3 has 16 residues. The CDR3 nucleotides are TGTGCCAGTAGTATGCTCGGCAGGATCGGCAATCAGCCCCAGCATTTT. This gives the protein CASSMLGRIGNQPQHF.

On this clone: Relative to the germline gene, one junction end is altered; a read error may explain this. This chain uses TRBV15 with TRBJ2-5; TRBD1 is a possible D gene (5 bases). Germline V gene data show CDR1 as LNHNV and CDR2 as YYDKDF (reference sequence). CDR3 length: 14 residues. The CDR3 spells CATGRDSNVETQYF. In DNA, the CDR3 is TGTGCCACCGGCAGGGATAGTAATGTTGAGACCCAGTACTTC.

The J gene is TRBJ1-5, the V gene TRBV9; D gene unclear. The germline V gene encodes CDR1 SGDLS and CDR2 YYNGEE. The CDR3 runs to 15 residues. The germline V and J ends were trimmed by 0 bases and 2 bases, with 9 bases remaining between them. The CDR3 protein is CASSVDGQGNQPQHF. The CDR3 coding sequence is TGTGCCAGCAGCGTAGACGGGCAGGGCAATCAGCCCCAGCATTTT.

The rearrangement uses TRBV7-2 and TRBJ2-3, with a tentative D call TRBD1 (6 bases). The V and J ends lost 5 bases and 1 base respectively, with 10 bases between them. This CDR3 is built from 14 residues. The germline CDR1 and CDR2 sequences are SGHTA and FQGNSA. CDR3 nucleotide sequence: TGTGCCAGCAGCGTAAACAGGGGCACAGATACGCAGTATTTT. The encoded protein is CASSVNRGTDTQYF.

The gene calls are TRBV7-9 and TRBJ1-1; D is unresolved. V lost 3 bases to trimming and J lost 1 base, with 9 bases between them. The CDR3 runs 14 residues. Germline CDR1 SEHNR, CDR2 FQNEAQ (reference sequence). The CDR3: CASSFGQANTEAFF. The CDR3 nucleotides read TGTGCCAGCAGCTTCGGTCAGGCGAACACTGAAGCTTTCTTT.